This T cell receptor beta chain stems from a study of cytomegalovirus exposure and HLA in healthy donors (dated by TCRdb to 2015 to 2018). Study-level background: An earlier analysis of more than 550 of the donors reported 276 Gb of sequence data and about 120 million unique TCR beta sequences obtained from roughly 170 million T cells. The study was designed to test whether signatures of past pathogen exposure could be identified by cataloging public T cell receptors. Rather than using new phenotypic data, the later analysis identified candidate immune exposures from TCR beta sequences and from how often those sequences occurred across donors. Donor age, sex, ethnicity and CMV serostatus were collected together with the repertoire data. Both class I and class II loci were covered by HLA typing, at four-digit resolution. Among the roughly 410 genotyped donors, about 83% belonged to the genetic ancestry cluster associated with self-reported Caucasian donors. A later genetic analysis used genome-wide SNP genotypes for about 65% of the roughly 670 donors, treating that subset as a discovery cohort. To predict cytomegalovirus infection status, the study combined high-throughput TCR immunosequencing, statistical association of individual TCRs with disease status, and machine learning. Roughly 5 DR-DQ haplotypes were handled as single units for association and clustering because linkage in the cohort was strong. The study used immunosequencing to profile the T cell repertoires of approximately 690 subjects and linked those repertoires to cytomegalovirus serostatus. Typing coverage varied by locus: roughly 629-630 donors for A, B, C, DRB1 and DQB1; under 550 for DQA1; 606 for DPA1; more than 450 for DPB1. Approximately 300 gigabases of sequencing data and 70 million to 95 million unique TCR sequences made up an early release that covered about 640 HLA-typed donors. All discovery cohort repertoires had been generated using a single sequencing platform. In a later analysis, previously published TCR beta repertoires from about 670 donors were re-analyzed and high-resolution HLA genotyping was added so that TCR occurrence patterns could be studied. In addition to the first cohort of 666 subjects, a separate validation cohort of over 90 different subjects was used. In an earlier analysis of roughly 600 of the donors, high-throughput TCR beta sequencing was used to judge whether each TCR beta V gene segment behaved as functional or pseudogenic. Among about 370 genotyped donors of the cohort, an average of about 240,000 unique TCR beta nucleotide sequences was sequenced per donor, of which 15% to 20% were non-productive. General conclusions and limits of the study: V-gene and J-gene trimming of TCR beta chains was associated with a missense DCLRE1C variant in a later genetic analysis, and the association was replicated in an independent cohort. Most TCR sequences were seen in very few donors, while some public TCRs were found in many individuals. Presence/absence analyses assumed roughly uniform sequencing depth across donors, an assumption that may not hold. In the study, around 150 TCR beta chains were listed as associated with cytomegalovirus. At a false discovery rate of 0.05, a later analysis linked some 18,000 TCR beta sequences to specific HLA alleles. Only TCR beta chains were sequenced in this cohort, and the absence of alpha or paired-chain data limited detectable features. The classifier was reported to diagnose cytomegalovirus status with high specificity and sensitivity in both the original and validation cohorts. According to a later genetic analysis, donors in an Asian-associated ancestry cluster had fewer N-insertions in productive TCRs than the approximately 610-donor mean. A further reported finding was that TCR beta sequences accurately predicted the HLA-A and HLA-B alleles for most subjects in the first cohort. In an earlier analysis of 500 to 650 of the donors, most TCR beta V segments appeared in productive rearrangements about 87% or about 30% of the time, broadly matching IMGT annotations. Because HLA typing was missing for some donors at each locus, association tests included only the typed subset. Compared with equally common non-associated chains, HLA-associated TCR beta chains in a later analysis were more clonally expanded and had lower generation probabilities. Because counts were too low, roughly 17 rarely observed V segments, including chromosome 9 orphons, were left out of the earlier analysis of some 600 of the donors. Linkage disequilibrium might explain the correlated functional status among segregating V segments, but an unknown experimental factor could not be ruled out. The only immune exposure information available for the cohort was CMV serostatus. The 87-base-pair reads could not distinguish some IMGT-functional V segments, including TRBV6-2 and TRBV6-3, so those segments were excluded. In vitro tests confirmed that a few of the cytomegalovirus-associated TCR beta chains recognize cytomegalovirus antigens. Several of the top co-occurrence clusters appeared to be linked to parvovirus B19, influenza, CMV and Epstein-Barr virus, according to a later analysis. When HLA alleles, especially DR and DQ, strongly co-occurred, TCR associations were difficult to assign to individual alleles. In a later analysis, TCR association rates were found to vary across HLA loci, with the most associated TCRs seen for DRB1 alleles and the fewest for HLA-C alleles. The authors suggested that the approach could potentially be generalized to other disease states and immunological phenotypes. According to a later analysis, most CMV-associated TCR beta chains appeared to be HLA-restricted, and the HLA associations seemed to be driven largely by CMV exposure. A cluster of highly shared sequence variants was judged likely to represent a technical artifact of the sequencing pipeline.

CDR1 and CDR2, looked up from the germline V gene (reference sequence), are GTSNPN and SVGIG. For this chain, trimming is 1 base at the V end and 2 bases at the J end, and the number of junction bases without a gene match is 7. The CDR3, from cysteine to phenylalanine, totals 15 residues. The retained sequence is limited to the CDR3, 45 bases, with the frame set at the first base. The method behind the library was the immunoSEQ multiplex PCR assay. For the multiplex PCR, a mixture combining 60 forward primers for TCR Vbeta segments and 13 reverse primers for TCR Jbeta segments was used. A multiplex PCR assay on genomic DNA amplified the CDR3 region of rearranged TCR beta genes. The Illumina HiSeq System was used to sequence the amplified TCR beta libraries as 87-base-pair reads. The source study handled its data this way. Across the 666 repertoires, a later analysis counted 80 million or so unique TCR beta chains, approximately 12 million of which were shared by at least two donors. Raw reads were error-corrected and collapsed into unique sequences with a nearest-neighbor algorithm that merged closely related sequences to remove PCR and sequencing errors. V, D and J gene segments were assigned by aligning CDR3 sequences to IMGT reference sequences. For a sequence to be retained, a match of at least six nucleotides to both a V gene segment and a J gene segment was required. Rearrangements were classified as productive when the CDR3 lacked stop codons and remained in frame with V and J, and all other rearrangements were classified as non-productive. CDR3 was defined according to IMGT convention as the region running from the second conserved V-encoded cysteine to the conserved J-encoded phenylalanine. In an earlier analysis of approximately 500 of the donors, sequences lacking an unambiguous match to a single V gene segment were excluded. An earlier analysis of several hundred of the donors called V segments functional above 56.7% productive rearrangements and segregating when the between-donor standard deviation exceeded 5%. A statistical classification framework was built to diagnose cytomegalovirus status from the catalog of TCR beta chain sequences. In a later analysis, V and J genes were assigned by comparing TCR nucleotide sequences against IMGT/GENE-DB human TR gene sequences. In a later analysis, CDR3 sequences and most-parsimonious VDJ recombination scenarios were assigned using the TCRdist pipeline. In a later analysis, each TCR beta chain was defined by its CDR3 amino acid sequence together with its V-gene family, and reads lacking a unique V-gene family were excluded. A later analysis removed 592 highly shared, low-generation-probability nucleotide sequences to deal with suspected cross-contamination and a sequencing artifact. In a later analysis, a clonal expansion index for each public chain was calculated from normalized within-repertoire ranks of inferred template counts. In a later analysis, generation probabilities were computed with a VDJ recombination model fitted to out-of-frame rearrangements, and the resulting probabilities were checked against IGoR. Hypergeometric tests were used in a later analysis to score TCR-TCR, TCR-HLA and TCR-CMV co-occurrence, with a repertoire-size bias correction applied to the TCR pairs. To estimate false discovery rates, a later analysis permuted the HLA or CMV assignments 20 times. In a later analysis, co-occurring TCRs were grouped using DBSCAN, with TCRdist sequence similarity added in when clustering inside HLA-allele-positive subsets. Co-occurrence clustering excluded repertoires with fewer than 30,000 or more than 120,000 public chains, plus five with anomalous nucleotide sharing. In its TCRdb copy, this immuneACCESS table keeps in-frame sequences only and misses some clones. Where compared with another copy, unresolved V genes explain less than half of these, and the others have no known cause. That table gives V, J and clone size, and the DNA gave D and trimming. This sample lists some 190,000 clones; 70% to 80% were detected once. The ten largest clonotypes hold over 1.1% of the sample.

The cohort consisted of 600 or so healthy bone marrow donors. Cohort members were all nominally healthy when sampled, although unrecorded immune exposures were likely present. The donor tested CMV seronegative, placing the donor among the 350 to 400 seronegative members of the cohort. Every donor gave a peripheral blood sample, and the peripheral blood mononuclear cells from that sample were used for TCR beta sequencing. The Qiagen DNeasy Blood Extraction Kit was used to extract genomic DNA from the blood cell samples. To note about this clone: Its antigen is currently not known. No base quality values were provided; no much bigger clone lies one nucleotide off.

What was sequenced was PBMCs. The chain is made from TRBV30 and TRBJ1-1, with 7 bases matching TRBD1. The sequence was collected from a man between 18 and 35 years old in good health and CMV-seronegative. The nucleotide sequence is TGTGCCTGGAGTGCCCTAGGACAGGCAAACACTGAAGCTTTCTTT. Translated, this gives CAWSALGQANTEAFF.